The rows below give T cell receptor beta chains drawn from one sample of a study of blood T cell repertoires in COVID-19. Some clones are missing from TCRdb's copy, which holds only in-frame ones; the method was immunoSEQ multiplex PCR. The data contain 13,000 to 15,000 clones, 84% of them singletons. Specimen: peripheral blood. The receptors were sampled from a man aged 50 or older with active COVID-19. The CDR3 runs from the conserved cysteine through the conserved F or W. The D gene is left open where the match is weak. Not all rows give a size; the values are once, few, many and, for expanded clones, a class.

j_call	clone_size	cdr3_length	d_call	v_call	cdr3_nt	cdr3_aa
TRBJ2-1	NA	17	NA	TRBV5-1	TGCGCCAGCAGCTTCGTCACTAGCCCATACTCCTACAATGAGCAGTTCTTC	CASSFVTSPYSYNEQFF
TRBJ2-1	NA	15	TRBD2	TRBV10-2	TGCGCCAGCAGGCTAGCGGGAGAGGGTAGAGATGAGCAGTTCTTC	CASRLAGEGRDEQFF
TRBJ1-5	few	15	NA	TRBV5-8	TGTGCCAGCAGCTTCCAGGGGTATAGCAATCAGCCCCAGCATTTT	CASSFQGYSNQPQHF
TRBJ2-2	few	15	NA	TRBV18	TGTGCCAGCTCACCATGGCCAGGGAAGCACGGGGAGCTGTTTTTT	CASSPWPGKHGELFF
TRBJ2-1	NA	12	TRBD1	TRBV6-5	TGTGGAGCGGGACAGGGGGCTAATGAGCAGTTCTTC	CGAGQGANEQFF
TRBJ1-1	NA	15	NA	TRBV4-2	TGTGCCAGCAGCGAGCTAACTAGGACGGCTCCTGAAGCTTTCTTT	CASSELTRTAPEAFF
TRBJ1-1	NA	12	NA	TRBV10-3	TGTGCCATCAGTGAGGGGGGGGCTGAAGCTTTCTTT	CAISEGGAEAFF
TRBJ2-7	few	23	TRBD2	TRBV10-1	TGCGCCAGCAGAGAGCTTTTTAGGAGAACGGGACTAGCGGGAGTAGTGCCTTACTACGAGCAGTACTTC	CASRELFRRTGLAGVVPYYEQYF
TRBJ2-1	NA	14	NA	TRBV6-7	TGTGCCAGCAGCCCACCCGGACTAAGCTATGAGCAGTTCTTC	CASSPPGLSYEQFF
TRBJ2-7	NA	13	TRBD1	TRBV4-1	TGCGCCAGCAGCCTTAGACAGGGGAGCGAGCAGTACTTC	CASSLRQGSEQYF
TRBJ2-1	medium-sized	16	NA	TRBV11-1	TGTGCCAGCAGCTTGGCGGACTTCAACTCCTACAATGAGCAGTTCTTC	CASSLADFNSYNEQFF
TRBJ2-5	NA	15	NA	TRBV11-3	TGTGCCAGCAGCTTAGGACGAAGCGTCCTGGAGACCCAGTACTTC	CASSLGRSVLETQYF
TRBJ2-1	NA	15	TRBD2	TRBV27	TGTGCCAGCAGTTTAATACTAGCGGGAGGCAATGAGCAGTTCTTC	CASSLILAGGNEQFF
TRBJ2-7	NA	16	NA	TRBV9	TGTGCCAGCAGCGTAGGAGGGTCCCTAAACTCCTACGAGCAGTACTTC	CASSVGGSLNSYEQYF
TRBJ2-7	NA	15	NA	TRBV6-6	TGTGCCAGCAGACCTTCGGGGGGCAGCTCCTACGAGCAGTACTTC	CASRPSGGSSYEQYF
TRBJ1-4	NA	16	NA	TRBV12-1	TGTGCCAGCACCCCCGCAGGGGGTTTATCTAATGAAAAACTGTTTTTT	CASTPAGGLSNEKLFF
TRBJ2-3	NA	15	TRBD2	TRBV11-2	TGTGCCAGCACCCCTACGGCGGGGGTCCAAGATACGCAGTATTTT	CASTPTAGVQDTQYF
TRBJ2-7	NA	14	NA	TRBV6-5	TGTGCCAGCACTTCGTGGAGGGTTGGCAGCGAGCAGTACTTC	CASTSWRVGSEQYF
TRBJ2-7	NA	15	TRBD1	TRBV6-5	TGTGCCAGCAGTACACCTTCGACAGGGTGGTACGAGCAGTACTTC	CASSTPSTGWYEQYF
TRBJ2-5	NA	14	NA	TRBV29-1	TGCAGCGTTGTCCACGAGTTTGAACAAGAGACCCAGTACTTC	CSVVHEFEQETQYF
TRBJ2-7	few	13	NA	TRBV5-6	TGTGCCAGCAGCGATACAAGATCCTACGAGCAGTACTTC	CASSDTRSYEQYF
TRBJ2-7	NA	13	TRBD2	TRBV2	TGTGCCAGCAGCCCGGGGAGGGCGAACGAGCAGTACTTC	CASSPGRANEQYF
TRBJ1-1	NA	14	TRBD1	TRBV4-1	TGCGCCAGTCGAGGATCAGGGGGCGCAACTGAAGCTTTCTTT	CASRGSGGATEAFF
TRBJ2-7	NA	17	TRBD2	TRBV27	TGTGCCAGCAGTCTCGGGACTAGCGGGAGGTTCGTGGGCGAGCAGTACTTC	CASSLGTSGRFVGEQYF
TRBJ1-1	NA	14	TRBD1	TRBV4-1	TGCGCCAGCAGGACGGGACAGGGAGGGACTGAAGCTTTCTTT	CASRTGQGGTEAFF
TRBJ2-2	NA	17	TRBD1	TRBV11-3	TGTGCCAGCAGCTTAGACTTGATAGGACAGGGGTCCGGGGAGCTGTTTTTT	CASSLDLIGQGSGELFF
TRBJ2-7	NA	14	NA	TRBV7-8	TGTGCCAGCAGCCCGCAGGACGGAGGGTATGCGCAGTACTTC	CASSPQDGGYAQYF
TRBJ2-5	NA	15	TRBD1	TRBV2	TGTGCCATTTCAGCGGGACAGGGGTTCGAAAAGACCCAGTACTTC	CAISAGQGFEKTQYF
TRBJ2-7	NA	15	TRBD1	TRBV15	TGTGCCACCAGCAGAGAGAGGACAGGTAACTACGAGCAGTACTTC	CATSRERTGNYEQYF
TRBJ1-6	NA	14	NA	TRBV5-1	TGCGCCAGCAGCTTGGACAGGGAAACTGCACCCCTCCACTTT	CASSLDRETAPLHF
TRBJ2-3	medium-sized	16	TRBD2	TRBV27	TGTGCCAGCAGTTTAAACCCTAGCGGGCACACAGATACGCAGTATTTT	CASSLNPSGHTDTQYF
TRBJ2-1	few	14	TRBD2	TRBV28	TGTGCCAGCACCCCTAGCGGGGCCTACAATGAGCAGTTCTTC	CASTPSGAYNEQFF
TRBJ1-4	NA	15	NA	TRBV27	TGTGCCAGCAGCCCTTATGGCAGTAAAAATGAAAAACTGTTTTTT	CASSPYGSKNEKLFF
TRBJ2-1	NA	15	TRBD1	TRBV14	TGTGCCAGCAGCTCCCGACAGGGGACCTACAATGAGCAGTTCTTC	CASSSRQGTYNEQFF
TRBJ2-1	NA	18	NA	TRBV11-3	TGTGCCAGCAGCCCTACCTCCCTAATAGCGGCCTACTACAATGAGCAGTTCTTC	CASSPTSLIAAYYNEQFF
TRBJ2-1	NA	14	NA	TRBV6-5	TGTGCCAGCGGTAAAATAGACAGCAGGAATGAGCAGTTCTTC	CASGKIDSRNEQFF
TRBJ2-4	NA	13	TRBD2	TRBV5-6	TGTGCCAGCAGCTTAGAAGCGGGACTCATTCAGTACTTC	CASSLEAGLIQYF
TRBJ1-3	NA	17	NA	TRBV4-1	TGCGCCAGCAGCCAAGATACATTAGGGGGAATTGGAAACACCATATATTTT	CASSQDTLGGIGNTIYF
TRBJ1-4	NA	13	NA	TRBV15	TGTGCCACCAGCAGGATCAGGGCGGAAAAACTGTTTTTT	CATSRIRAEKLFF
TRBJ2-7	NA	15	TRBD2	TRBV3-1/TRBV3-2	TGTGCCAGCAGCTTCGGACTAGCGGTATCCTACGAGCAGTACTTC	CASSFGLAVSYEQYF
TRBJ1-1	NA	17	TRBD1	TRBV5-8	TGTGCCAGCAGCTTAGGGACAGGGCCGGGCCTTAACACTGAAGCTTTCTTT	CASSLGTGPGLNTEAFF
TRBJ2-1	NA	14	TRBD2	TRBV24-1	TGTGCCACCAGTGTCTGGGGGGGCTACAATGAGCAGTTCTTC	CATSVWGGYNEQFF
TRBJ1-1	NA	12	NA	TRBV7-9	TGTGCCGGAAGGACAGAGAACACTGAAGCTTTCTTT	CAGRTENTEAFF
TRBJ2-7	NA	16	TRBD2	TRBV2	TGTGCCAGCAGTTTACCCGAAGCGGGAGAGGCCTACGAGCAGTACTTC	CASSLPEAGEAYEQYF
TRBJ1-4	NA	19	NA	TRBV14	TGTGCCAGCAGCCACGGGTTCGGTGAACAGGGACAAACTAATGAAAAACTGTTTTTT	CASSHGFGEQGQTNEKLFF
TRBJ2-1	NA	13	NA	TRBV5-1	TGCGCCAGCAGCGGAGATGTTTCGGGTGAGCAGTTCTTC	CASSGDVSGEQFF
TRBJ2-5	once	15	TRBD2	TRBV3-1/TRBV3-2	TGTGCCAGCAGCCCCGGGGGGGACCCGAGGGGGACCCAGTACTTC	CASSPGGDPRGTQYF
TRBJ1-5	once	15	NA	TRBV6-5	TGTGCCAGCACCGAGCGGGCAGGGTTCGGACAGCCCCAGCATTTT	CASTERAGFGQPQHF
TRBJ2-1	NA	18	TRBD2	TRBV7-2	TGTGCCAGCAGCTCACTGGGACTAGCGGGAGGGCCCACAGGGGAGCAGTTCTTC	CASSSLGLAGGPTGEQFF
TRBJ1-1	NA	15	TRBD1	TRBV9	TGTGCCAGCAGCCCTCGTCAGGGGGTTGGCACTGAAGCTTTCTTT	CASSPRQGVGTEAFF
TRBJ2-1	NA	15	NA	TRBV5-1	TGCGCCAGCAGCTTGTTTACAGACCCCTACAATGAGCAGTTCTTC	CASSLFTDPYNEQFF
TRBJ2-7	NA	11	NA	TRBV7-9	TGTGCCAGCAGTCAAAGGGGGGAGCAGTACTTC	CASSQRGEQYF
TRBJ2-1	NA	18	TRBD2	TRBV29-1	TGCAGCGTTGAAGATTTGGGGGGACTAGCGGTCTCCTACAATGAGCAGTTCTTC	CSVEDLGGLAVSYNEQFF
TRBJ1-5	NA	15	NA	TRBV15	TGTGCCACCAGCCCTCCCGGCACTGGGAGTCAGCCCCAGCATTTT	CATSPPGTGSQPQHF
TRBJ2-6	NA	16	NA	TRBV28	TGTGCCAGCAGGACCGACAGCGACTCTGGGGCCAACGTCCTGACTTTC	CASRTDSDSGANVLTF
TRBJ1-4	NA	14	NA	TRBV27	TGTGCCAGCAGACCCGTAGCGTCTAATGAAAAACTGTTTTTT	CASRPVASNEKLFF
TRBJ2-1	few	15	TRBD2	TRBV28	TGTGCCAGCAGCCCGTCCGTGAGCGGGAGCGGTGAGCAGTTCTTC	CASSPSVSGSGEQFF